This passage covers 27 T cell receptor beta chains from one sample sequenced in a study of T cell responses to AZD1222 COVID-19 vaccine. Profiled with immunoSEQ multiplex PCR; TCRdb holds only in-frame clones, not every one. Of 200,000 to 250,000 clones listed, around 93% are singletons. This specimen was peripheral blood, taken on day 0 of MenACWY control vaccination. The source is an adult in good health.

The gene calls are TRBV19 and TRBJ1-6; 10 bases align to TRBD1. V lost 6 bases and J lost 7; bases outside the gene matches: 9. Germline-derived CDR1 and CDR2 are LNHDA and SQIVND (reference sequence). CDR3 size: 16 residues. CDR3 protein: CASSSDRGLRNSPLHF. The CDR3, as DNA: TGTGCCAGTAGCTCCGACAGGGGGCTGAGAAATTCACCCCTCCACTTT.

This clone has only one observation. The chain employs TRBV5-1 and TRBJ1-6; D possibly corresponds to TRBD1 (6 bases). The V gene lost 3 bases and the J gene lost 8 bases, with 15 bases spanning the gap. The CDR3 sequence is 15 residues long. In germline, CDR1 is SGHRS, CDR2 YFSETQ. CDR3 loop: CASSSGGGSYSPLHF. In DNA, the CDR3 is TGCGCCAGCAGCTCTGGGGGGGGCTCGTATTCACCCCTCCACTTT.

This clone was seen a handful of times. The V call is TRBV3-1 (or the pseudogene TRBV3-2), the J call TRBJ1-1; a possible D gene is TRBD1 (5 bases). The V gene lost 4 bases and the J gene lost 3 bases, with 12 bases spanning the gap. Per the germline V gene, CDR1 is LGHDT and CDR2 is YNNKEL (reference sequence). This CDR3 has 14 amino acids. The CDR3: CASSPTGTYTEAFF. The CDR3 DNA is TGTGCCAGCAGCCCGACCGGGACTTACACTGAAGCTTTCTTT.

This sequence joins TRBV2 and TRBJ1-1; D ambiguous. V dropped 2 bases and J dropped 3 bases, with 19 bases sitting between them. Germline lookup yields CDR1 SNHLY and CDR2 FYNNEI. This CDR3 is 17 amino acids long. The CDR3 here is CASSESLGRNLDTEAFF. CDR3 bases: TGTGCCAGCAGTGAATCTTTGGGCCGTAATTTGGACACTGAAGCTTTCTTT.

V usage is TRBV30 and J usage is TRBJ1-6, with a possible D match to TRBD1 (5 bases). Germline CDR1 is GTSNPN and CDR2 is SVGIG (reference sequence). V dropped 0 bases and J dropped 2 bases, with 11 bases sitting between them. The CDR3 loop spans 16 amino acids. The CDR3 DNA is TGTGCCTGGAGTGTCGAGGGGAGCGCCTATAATTCACCCCTCCACTTT. Its protein product is CAWSVEGSAYNSPLHF.

This chain uses TRBV25-1 with TRBJ2-2; the D call may be TRBD1 or TRBD2 (6 bases each). Trimming cost V 6 bases and J 0 bases, with 11 bases left between them. The CDR3 sequence is 15 residues long. The germline gives CDR1 MGHDK, CDR2 SYGVNS. In nucleotides, the CDR3 is TGTGCCAGCAGCTGGAGGGGGACGAACACCGGGGAGCTGTTTTTT. This codes for CASSWRGTNTGELFF.

The CDR3 coding sequence is TGTGCCAGCAGCTTACCTACCCGGAGCATCATAGGGGAGCAGTACTTC. It encodes CASSLPTRSIIGEQYF. V usage is TRBV6-6 and J usage is TRBJ2-7; no firm D call. The germline V gene encodes CDR1 MNHNY and CDR2 SVGAGI (reference sequence). The germline V and J ends were trimmed by 6 bases and 7 bases, with 25 bases remaining between them. CDR3 length: 16 residues.

The chain is built from TRBV30 and TRBJ1-2; D is ambiguous. V was pared by 0 bases and J by 4 bases, with 9 bases between. The CDR3 length is 13 residues. Per the germline V gene, CDR1 is GTSNPN and CDR2 is SVGIG (reference sequence). CDR3 amino acids: CAWSVRPAYGYTF. The CDR3 region has the DNA TGTGCCTGGAGTGTACGGCCAGCCTATGGCTACACCTTC.

J is TRBJ1-1 and V is TRBV18; D unresolved. The V end lost 1 base, the J end lost 4 bases, and 13 bases lay between the germline ends. The CDR3 spans 15 residues. Germline V gives CDR1 KGHSH, CDR2 LQKENI. As DNA, the CDR3 is TGTGCCAGCTCACCACATTCGGCCTTGAGCACTGAAGCTTTCTTT. Residues: CASSPHSALSTEAFF.

The V gene is TRBV5-6, the J gene TRBJ2-1, with D unclear. CDR3 length equals 16 residues. Germline CDR1 and CDR2: SGHDT and YYEEEE. Trimming left V 1 base short and J 8 bases short, with 19 bases between. Here the CDR3 reads CASSLFSGPLADEQFF. For the CDR3, the DNA is TGTGCCAGCAGCTTGTTTTCAGGTCCTCTTGCGGATGAGCAGTTCTTC. Together with reference TRBV5-6 and TRBJ2-1, the CDR3 gives the full variable domain: DAGVTQSPTHLIKTRGQQVTLRCSPKSGHDTVSWYQQALGQGPQFIFQYYEEEERQRGNFPDRFSGHQFPNYSSELNVNALLLGDSALYLCASSLFSGPLADEQFFGPGTRLTVL.

The rearrangement uses TRBV28 and TRBJ1-3; 7 nucleotides agree with TRBD1. Germline trimming cut 2 bases from V and 4 bases from J; bases unmatched to any gene: 5. CDR3 length: 15 amino acids. Germline V gene sequence: CDR1 MDHEN, CDR2 SYDVKM. The CDR3 region is CASSLQQGIGNTIYF. CDR3 in DNA: TGTGCCAGCAGTTTACAACAGGGGATAGGAAACACCATATATTTT.

This clone has only a few counts. The V gene is TRBV6-5, the J gene TRBJ1-1; 9 bases are shared with TRBD1. The germline CDR1 and CDR2 sequences are MNHEY and SVGAGI. V was pared by 5 bases and J by 5 bases, with 3 bases of the junction left unmatched. The CDR3 is 13 residues long. CDR3 nucleotides: TGTGCCAGCAGTAACAGGGGGCCTACTGAAGCTTTCTTT. Translation: CASSNRGPTEAFF.

The V call is TRBV11-2, the J call TRBJ2-2, with D perhaps TRBD1 or TRBD2 (5 bases each). V was shortened by 6 bases and J by 6 bases, with 20 bases between the two germline ends. The germline V gene has CDR1 SGHAT and CDR2 FQNNGV. The CDR3 consists of 16 residues. Here the CDR3 reads CASRAFPQGAPGELFF. For the CDR3, the DNA is TGTGCCAGCAGAGCATTCCCGCAGGGAGCCCCCGGGGAGCTGTTTTTT.

This clone was detected a few times. This chain uses TRBV3-1 (or the pseudogene TRBV3-2) with TRBJ1-2; D unclear. The CDR3 runs to 14 residues. Germline assignment: CDR1 LGHDT and CDR2 YNNKEL (reference sequence). Trimming took off 3 bases at V and 7 bases at J, with 15 bases between the two ends. The CDR3 region has the DNA TGTGCCAGCAGCCAGGCCACCCTCCCTATTGGCTACACCTTC. Translating it yields CASSQATLPIGYTF.

The chain combines TRBV11-3 with TRBJ2-5; no reliable D call. Per the germline V gene, CDR1 is SGHNT and CDR2 is YENEEA. The ends were cut back, 2 bases at V and 5 bases at J, with 9 bases in the middle. The CDR3 sequence is 13 residues long. The CDR3: CASSLTHRETQYF. CDR3 nucleotide sequence: TGTGCCAGCAGCTTAACACACCGGGAGACCCAGTACTTC.

This chain links TRBV6-2 or TRBV6-3 with TRBJ1-5, with D uncertain. The CDR3 contains 17 residues. Germline assignment: CDR1 MNHEY and CDR2 SVGEGT. The V end lost 7 bases, the J end lost 0 bases, and 19 bases lay between the germline ends. The CDR3 region is CASTPRRGVDSNQPQHF. CDR3 bases: TGTGCCAGCACCCCCCGGAGAGGAGTTGATAGCAATCAGCCCCAGCATTTT.

This clone was recorded only once. The gene calls are TRBV2 and TRBJ2-3; D may be TRBD1 (7 bases). The length of the CDR3 is 15 residues. The V gene lost 2 bases and the J gene lost 4 bases, with 13 bases spanning the gap. In germline, CDR1 is SNHLY, CDR2 FYNNEI. CDR3 region: CASSEQGGQSDTQYF. The CDR3 DNA sequence: TGTGCCAGCAGTGAACAGGGGGGACAGTCAGATACGCAGTATTTT. Full variable domain (outside the CDR3, taken from reference TRBV2 and TRBJ2-3): EPEVTQTPSHQVTQMGQEVILRCVPISNHLYFYWYRQILGQKVEFLVSFYNNEISEKSEIFDDQFSVERPDGSNFTLKIRSTKLEDSAMYFCASSEQGGQSDTQYFGPGTRLTVL.

The rearrangement uses TRBV15 and TRBJ1-1; 9 bases map to TRBD1. J was trimmed by 10 bases and V by 2 bases; bases with no gene match: 14. The CDR3 covers 16 residues. CDR1 and CDR2 from the germline V gene are LNHNV and YYDKDF (reference sequence). This chain's CDR3 is CATSRYRGQGQSLAFF. The DNA of the CDR3 is TGTGCCACCAGCAGATACAGAGGACAGGGGCAGTCGTTAGCTTTCTTT.

This clone showed up just a few times. The chain carries TRBV21-1 and TRBJ1-1. TRBV21-1 is tagged as a pseudogene. CDR3 length equals 15 residues. CDR3 region: CASSSGPPRNPEAFF. CDR3 DNA: TGTGCCAGCAGCTCGGGGCCTCCTAGGAACCCTGAAGCTTTCTTT.

This clone appeared a single time. V usage is TRBV6-5 and J usage is TRBJ1-4, with D tentatively TRBD1 (6 bases). Germline CDR1 reads MNHEY; CDR2 reads SVGAGI. V shed 8 bases and J shed 4 bases, with 17 bases lying between them. This CDR3 contains 15 residues. The CDR3 loop is CASRGPDRFNEKLFF. The CDR3 DNA follows: TGTGCCAGCCGGGGACCCGACAGGTTTAATGAAAAACTGTTTTTT.

The chain recombines TRBV10-3 with TRBJ2-1, with 8 bases aligning to TRBD2. The V gene's germline CDR1 is ENHRY and CDR2 SYGVKD. This CDR3 is built from 15 residues. With V trimmed by 2 bases and J by 5 bases, 5 bases remained unmatched. CDR3 bases: TGTGCCATCAGTGAGGACGGACTAGCCAACAATGAGCAGTTCTTC. Encoded protein: CAISEDGLANNEQFF.

The chain joins TRBV3-1 (or the pseudogene TRBV3-2) to TRBJ2-7, with unresolved D. With 0 bases removed from V and 4 bases from J, the gap between germline ends came to 4 bases. CDR3 length: 12 residues. Germline assignment: CDR1 LGHDT and CDR2 YNNKEL (reference sequence). The CDR3 protein is CASSQDMYEQYF. The CDR3 DNA sequence: TGTGCCAGCAGCCAAGATATGTACGAGCAGTACTTC.

J is TRBJ2-6 and V is TRBV24-1, with D possibly matching TRBD2 (7 bases). Germline V gene lookup returns CDR1 KGHDR and CDR2 SFDVKD. V shed 4 bases and J shed 2 bases, with 11 bases lying between them. This CDR3 comprises 16 residues. The CDR3 protein is CATSDRGGAGANVLTF. CDR3 nucleotide sequence: TGTGCCACCAGTGACAGAGGGGGGGCTGGGGCCAACGTCCTGACTTTC.

The chain recombines TRBV2 with TRBJ1-1; D not certain. Germline CDR1 and CDR2: SNHLY and FYNNEI. There are 13 residues in the CDR3. With 0 bases removed from V and 4 bases from J, the gap between germline ends came to 6 bases. In DNA form, the CDR3 reads TGTGCCAGCAGTGAAGCCGGTGGCACTGAAGCTTTCTTT. Its protein is CASSEAGGTEAFF.

Only one count was recorded for this clone. This chain joins TRBV19 and TRBJ1-5; 9 bases align to TRBD1. J gave up 4 bases and V 6 bases, and 4 bases lay outside the gene matches. The CDR3 spans 14 residues. Looked up from germline, CDR1 is LNHDA and CDR2 is SQIVND (reference sequence). The CDR3 region has the DNA TGTGCCAGTAGACGGGACAGGGTAAATCAGCCCCAGCATTTT. This encodes CASRRDRVNQPQHF.

The table lists this clone with a count of one. Here the CDR3 reads CASSNTGAGELFF. CDR3 sequence (DNA): TGTGCCAGCTCCAACACTGGGGCCGGGGAGCTGTTTTTT. The V call is TRBV18, the J call TRBJ2-2, with D uncertain. This CDR3 region has 13 residues. Trimming took off 6 bases at V and 6 bases at J, with 11 bases between the two ends. Per germline, CDR1 KGHSH and CDR2 LQKENI.

The rearrangement joins TRBV19 to TRBJ1-3; D is uncertain. V gave up 3 bases and J gave up 0 bases, with 9 bases separating them. This CDR3 is built from 15 residues. Germline assignment: CDR1 LNHDA and CDR2 SQIVND (reference sequence). CDR3 coding DNA: TGTGCCAGTAGTATCCGATCGCGCTCTGGAAACACCATATATTTT. It codes for CASSIRSRSGNTIYF.